This TCR beta chain was sequenced in a study of cytomegalovirus exposure and HLA in healthy donors. In regard to this clone: Its cognate antigen is unknown.

Study-wide findings and caveats: In a later analysis, TCR beta V- and J-gene trimming was associated with a missense DCLRE1C variant. Many donors shared some public TCRs, even though most TCR sequences were rare. Earlier results showed most TCR beta V segments being productive about 87% or about 30% of the time. When analyzed later, the rates of TCR association showed variation by HLA locus, with DRB1 the most and HLA-C the fewest.

Researchers ran the PCR with 60 Vbeta and 13 Jbeta primers. The data were produced by immunoSEQ multiplex PCR, yet TCRdb's version contains in-frame clones alone and is incomplete. The data contain about 170,000 clones, about 59% of them singletons. Trimming removed 6 bases from V and 3 bases from J, with 9 bases in between. The CDR3 contains 11 residues. Germline CDR1 reads DFQATT; CDR2 reads SNEGSKA (reference sequence). Sample: PBMCs. The receptor's source is a man aged 35-49 years in good health and CMV-seronegative. The chain joins TRBV20-1 to TRBJ2-7, with D possibly TRBD2 on 6 matching bases. The CDR3 loop is CSADGSYEQYF. CDR3 DNA: TGCAGTGCGGACGGGAGCTACGAGCAGTACTTC.